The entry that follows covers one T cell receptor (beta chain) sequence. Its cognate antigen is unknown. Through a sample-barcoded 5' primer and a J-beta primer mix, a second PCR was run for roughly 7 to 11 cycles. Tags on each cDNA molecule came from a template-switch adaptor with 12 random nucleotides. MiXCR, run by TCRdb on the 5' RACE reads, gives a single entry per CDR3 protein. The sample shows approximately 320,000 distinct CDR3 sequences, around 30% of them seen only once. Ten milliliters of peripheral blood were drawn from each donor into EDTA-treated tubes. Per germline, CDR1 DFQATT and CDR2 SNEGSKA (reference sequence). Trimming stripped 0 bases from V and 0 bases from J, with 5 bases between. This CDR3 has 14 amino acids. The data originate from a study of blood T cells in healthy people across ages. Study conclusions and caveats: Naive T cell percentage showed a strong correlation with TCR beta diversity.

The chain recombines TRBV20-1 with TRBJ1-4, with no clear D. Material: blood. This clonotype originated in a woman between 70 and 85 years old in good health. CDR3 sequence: CSARDGTTNEKLFF. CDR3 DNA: TGCAGTGCTAGAGATGGCACAACTAATGAAAAACTGTTTTTT.